A selection of T cell receptor beta chains follows, all from one sample in a study of cytomegalovirus exposure and HLA in healthy donors. Assay: immunoSEQ multiplex PCR; the TCRdb copy retains only in-frame clones and omits some. The sample has about 110,000 clones; roughly 69% are singletons. The specimen sequenced was PBMCs. The receptor set was obtained from a man between 45 and 60 years old in good health and CMV-seropositive. CDR3s include the opening cysteine and the closing phenylalanine or tryptophan. A D gene is named only where the DNA matches it firmly. Some rows mark clone size as missing; the rest say once, few, many or name a class of expanded clone.

few,11,TRBV20-1,-,TRBJ2-1,TGCAGTGCGGAACTAGCAAATGAGCAGTTCTTC,CSAELANEQFF
-,15,TRBV5-1,-,TRBJ1-2,TGCGCCAGCAGCTCCCTACAGGGCCCCTACTATGGCTACACCTTC,CASSSLQGPYYGYTF
-,15,TRBV5-1,TRBD2,TRBJ2-2,TGCGCCAGCAGCTTGACTAGCGTAAACACCGGGGAGCTGTTTTTT,CASSLTSVNTGELFF
few,13,TRBV4-2,TRBD2,TRBJ2-3,TGTGCCAGCAGCCAAAGGGAGGGAGGAACGCAGTATTTT,CASSQREGGTQYF
-,13,TRBV5-1,-,TRBJ2-5,TGCGCCAGCAGCTTTACTAGACAAGAGACCCAGTACTTC,CASSFTRQETQYF
-,14,TRBV5-6,-,TRBJ2-5,TGTGCCAGCAGCCTAACAGGGGGGGAAGAGACCCAGTACTTC,CASSLTGGEETQYF
-,20,TRBV5-5,TRBD2,TRBJ2-7,TGTGCCAGCAGCTTGGGACAGGGACTAGCGGGAGTTAGGGGGGCGTACGAGCAGTACTTC,CASSLGQGLAGVRGAYEQYF
-,15,TRBV5-4,TRBD1,TRBJ1-1,TGTGCCAGCAGCTGGGAGAGGACAGGGAGGACTGAAGCTTTCTTT,CASSWERTGRTEAFF
once,14,TRBV11-2,-,TRBJ1-2,TGTGCCAGCAGCTTCTACAGGAATGAATATGGCTACACCTTC,CASSFYRNEYGYTF
-,16,TRBV5-1,-,TRBJ2-1,TGCGCCAGCAGCTTGGCCGTAGGGGGGGGAGTGGATGAGCAGTTCTTC,CASSLAVGGGVDEQFF
-,14,TRBV19,TRBD1,TRBJ2-7,TGTGCCAGCCATTCCCAGGGGGCGCGTTACGAGCAGTACTTC,CASHSQGARYEQYF
-,14,TRBV7-2,TRBD1,TRBJ2-7,TGTGCCAGCAGCAAACCGGGACAGCCCTACGAGCAGTACTTC,CASSKPGQPYEQYF
-,15,TRBV9,-,TRBJ2-6,TGTGCCAGCAGCGTAGAGGGGGTTGGGGCCAACGTCCTGACTTTC,CASSVEGVGANVLTF
-,13,TRBV4-1,-,TRBJ2-7,TGCGCCAGCAGCCAAGAAAACGGTTACGAGCAGTACTTC,CASSQENGYEQYF
-,15,TRBV15,TRBD1,TRBJ1-2,TGTGCCACCAGCACCCCTGGACAGGGGGCGTTGGGCTACACCTTC,CATSTPGQGALGYTF
few,15,TRBV15,TRBD1,TRBJ1-4,TGTGCCACCAGCGGAGGGACAGGGGATAATGAAAAACTGTTTTTT,CATSGGTGDNEKLFF
-,14,TRBV28,-,TRBJ1-5,TGTGCCAGCCTTGGAGACAGTAACAATCAGCCCCAGCATTTT,CASLGDSNNQPQHF
-,13,TRBV2,-,TRBJ2-7,TGTGCCAGCAACCCTCGGGGATCGGGCGAGCAGTACTTC,CASNPRGSGEQYF
-,17,TRBV4-1,-,TRBJ1-3,TGCGCCAGCAGCCAACTCCGAGATGGGAGCTCTGGAAACACCATATATTTT,CASSQLRDGSSGNTIYF
-,13,TRBV5-6,TRBD1,TRBJ2-2,TGTGCCAGCAGCTCGACAGGGATCGGGGAGCTGTTTTTT,CASSSTGIGELFF
-,13,TRBV5-6,-,TRBJ2-7,TGTGCCAGCGGACAAGGAACCCATTACGAGCAGTACTTC,CASGQGTHYEQYF
-,13,TRBV10-3,-,TRBJ1-1,TGTGCCATCACCTTAAAGCCGGACACTGAAGCTTTCTTT,CAITLKPDTEAFF
-,15,TRBV7-2,TRBD1,TRBJ1-3,TGTGCCAGTCGTTCAGTAGGGGGCGGTGGAAACACCATATATTTT,CASRSVGGGGNTIYF
-,11,TRBV5-1,-,TRBJ1-3,TGCGCCAGCAGTTCCCTCAGCACCATATATTTT,CASSSLSTIYF
-,14,TRBV2,TRBD2,TRBJ2-2,TGTGCCAGCAGTGAGGGAGGGTACACCGGGGAGCTGTTTTTT,CASSEGGYTGELFF
-,12,TRBV19,-,TRBJ1-5,TGTGCCAGTAGTATCAGGGGTCAGCCCCAGCATTTT,CASSIRGQPQHF
once,17,TRBV19,-,TRBJ1-6,TGTGCCAGTAGTTCGGGGAGCCCTAGCGCACTAGGGTCACCCCTCCACTTT,CASSSGSPSALGSPLHF
few,16,TRBV5-1,-,TRBJ1-3,TGCGCCAGCAGCCCAATTCGACAAAGCTCTGGAAACACCATATATTTT,CASSPIRQSSGNTIYF
-,15,TRBV7-2,-,TRBJ1-5,TGTGCCAGCAGCCATCTTGGACAGATCAATCAGCCCCAGCATTTT,CASSHLGQINQPQHF
few,15,TRBV10-3,-,TRBJ1-4,TGTGCCATCAGTGAAGGAGGAGGGCGGGGGGAAAAACTGTTTTTT,CAISEGGGRGEKLFF
-,16,TRBV27,-,TRBJ2-1,TGTGCCAGCAGTTTATCCGTGTCTCGCGCATCCAATGAGCAGTTCTTC,CASSLSVSRASNEQFF
-,16,TRBV5-5,-,TRBJ1-2,TGTGCCAGCAGCTTGGCTGGGTTCGGGGTAAACTATGGCTACACCTTC,CASSLAGFGVNYGYTF
-,15,TRBV5-1,TRBD2,TRBJ2-5,TGCGCCAGCAGCTTAAACGGGGGGTTCAAAGAGACCCAGTACTTC,CASSLNGGFKETQYF
few,14,TRBV30,-,TRBJ2-2,TGTGCCTGGAGTCAATCGGTAGTCACCGGGGAGCTGTTTTTT,CAWSQSVVTGELFF
-,13,TRBV12-5,-,TRBJ1-1,TGTGCTAGTGGTTTAGAAAGTGGAGTTGAAGCTTTCTTT,CASGLESGVEAFF
-,15,TRBV5-1,-,TRBJ2-1,TGCGCCAGCAGTCGCGGGACGGTGGACAACAATGAGCAGTTCTTC,CASSRGTVDNNEQFF
few,15,TRBV27,-,TRBJ2-7,TGTGCCAGCAGCCGGAGACAGGTGAGCTCCTACGAGCAGTACTTC,CASSRRQVSSYEQYF
-,16,TRBV19,TRBD1,TRBJ2-7,TGTGCCAGTAGTAAGGCGACAGGGGCATCCTACTACGAGCAGTACTTC,CASSKATGASYYEQYF
-,15,TRBV12-5,TRBD2,TRBJ2-3,TGTGCTAGTGGCTCCGGTAGACTAGCCATAGATACGCAGTATTTT,CASGSGRLAIDTQYF
-,13,TRBV9,-,TRBJ2-7,TGTGCCAGCAGCGTAGTATCCGGGTACGAGCAGTACTTC,CASSVVSGYEQYF
-,16,TRBV7-9,TRBD1,TRBJ1-2,TGTGCCAGCAGCCGCCCCACAGGGGGACTGGACTATGGCTACACCTTC,CASSRPTGGLDYGYTF
-,13,TRBV7-3,TRBD1,TRBJ1-2,TGTGCCAGCAGCTCCCCAGGGGGGCGAGGCTACACCTTC,CASSSPGGRGYTF
-,13,TRBV7-2,-,TRBJ1-1,TGTGCCAGCAGCCCCCGGGGGGGGGCGAGGGCTTTCTTT,CASSPRGGARAFF
once,17,TRBV18,TRBD1,TRBJ2-2,TGTGCCAGCTCACCGACAGGGGGTAGGCGGAACACCGGGGAGCTGTTTTTT,CASSPTGGRRNTGELFF
-,14,TRBV10-3,TRBD1,TRBJ2-1,TGTGCCATCATGGGGGACAGGGTGGGCAATGAGCAGTTCTTC,CAIMGDRVGNEQFF
-,15,TRBV28,-,TRBJ1-3,TGTGCCAGCAGGGAACAGGGTCGCTCTGGAAACACCATATATTTT,CASREQGRSGNTIYF
-,16,TRBV7-3,TRBD2,TRBJ2-3,TGTGCCAGCAGCCTGAAGCGGGACTCTGGCACAGATACGCAGTATTTT,CASSLKRDSGTDTQYF
-,16,TRBV5-1,-,TRBJ2-2,TGCGCCAGCAGCTCCGCCCCGACAGGTATCACCGGGGAGCTGTTTTTT,CASSSAPTGITGELFF
-,16,TRBV7-9,TRBD1,TRBJ2-7,TGTGCCAGCAGCTTAACTACTCGGGACAGGGTCAACGAGCAGTACTTC,CASSLTTRDRVNEQYF